The present T cell receptor (beta chain) was sequenced within a study of T cell responses to AZD1222 COVID-19 vaccine. Study observations and caveats: Reports indicate that nearly half of spike-specific TCRs are directed at unmutated variant regions. Vaccine-associated CD4 TCRs spanned spike, dominant at 160-218 and 743-854. Clonal diversity may have been underestimated in mostly white British donors. It was only a handful of AZD1222 recipients who were seropositive at baseline.

This CDR3 spans 14 amino acids. The germline CDR1 and CDR2 sequences are MDHEN and SYDVKM. V shed 9 bases, J shed 10 bases, and the junction held 10 bases outside the gene matches. Points on this clone: Antigen: not known.

Generated by immunoSEQ multiplex PCR, the TCRdb table keeps only in-frame clones and is missing some. The data contain about 130,000 clones, roughly 91% of them singletons. The specimen was peripheral blood, collected 28 days after the second AZD1222 dose. The receptor was isolated from an adult who received the AZD1222 COVID-19 vaccine. The rearrangement joins TRBV28 to TRBJ1-6, with 9 bases lining up with TRBD1. For the CDR3, the DNA is TGTGCCAGTCTCGGACAGGGGACTGGGTCACCCCTCCACTTT. Residues: CASLGQGTGSPLHF. Based on the CDR3 plus reference TRBV28 and TRBJ1-6, the full variable domain is DVKVTQSSRYLVKRTGEKVFLECVQDMDHENMFWYRQDPGLGLRLIYFSYDVKMKEKGDIPEGYSVSREKKERFSLILESASTNQTSMYLCASLGQGTGSPLHFGNGTRLTVT.